A selection of T cell receptor beta chains follows, all from one sample in a study of low-dose radiotherapy and immunotherapy resistance in tumors. TCRdb processed the reads anew with MiXCR; each CDR3 protein has one entry. This sample has approximately 45,000 distinct CDR3 sequences, with 25% to 30% found just once. Sequenced here: PBMCs, sampled after low-dose radiotherapy plus immunotherapy. These receptors were taken from a male donor with prostate cancer. The CDR3 runs from the conserved cysteine through the conserved F or W. D genes are given only for firm matches. The size field is filled for only some rows; it gives once, few, many or a size class.

J	V	length	D	size	CDR3	DNA
TRBJ2-2	TRBV15	16	.	many	CATSREVGVSRGELFF	TGTGCCACCAGCAGAGAAGTGGGGGTATCTCGCGGGGAGCTGTTTTTT
TRBJ1-5	TRBV6-1	16	.	.	CASSVLDYNSNQPQHF	TGTGCCAGCAGTGTCCTCGACTATAATAGCAATCAGCCCCAGCATTTT
TRBJ2-2	TRBV7-2	12	.	once	CASSLVFGELFF	TGTGCCAGCAGCTTAGTCTTCGGGGAGCTGTTTTTT
TRBJ2-3	TRBV10-3	15	.	.	CAIRPDKWGTDTQYF	TGTGCCATCAGGCCGGATAAATGGGGCACAGATACGCAGTATTTT
TRBJ2-2	TRBV7-2	15	TRBD1	many	CASNRGQGVGGELFF	TGTGCCAGCAACCGAGGACAGGGCGTCGGCGGGGAGCTGTTTTTT
TRBJ2-1	TRBV2	15	.	.	CARTGGGPSYNEQFF	TGTGCCAGGACGGGGGGCGGCCCCTCCTACAATGAGCAGTTCTTC
TRBJ2-1	TRBV30	14	TRBD2	few	CAWELLAGDNEQFF	TGTGCCTGGGAGCTACTAGCGGGGGACAATGAGCAGTTCTTC
TRBJ2-5	TRBV7-8	16	TRBD2	.	CASSPNLAGGQETQYF	TGTGCCAGCAGCCCTAACCTAGCGGGAGGGCAAGAGACCCAGTACTTC
TRBJ1-1	TRBV6-2/TRBV6-3	13	.	many	CASSWAANTEAFF	TGTGCCAGCAGTTGGGCAGCGAACACTGAAGCTTTCTTT
TRBJ2-7	TRBV6-6	14	TRBD2	many	CASSTGTSGPEQYF	TGTGCCAGCAGTACTGGGACTAGCGGACCCGAGCAGTACTTC
TRBJ2-1	TRBV14	15	TRBD2	many	CASGPSGSWGGEQFF	TGTGCCAGCGGGCCTAGCGGGAGCTGGGGTGGTGAGCAGTTCTTC
TRBJ2-6	TRBV25-1	21	.	many	CASSEAGLSGAPVSGANVLTF	TGTGCCAGCAGTGAAGCGGGGTTATCAGGCGCCCCGGTCTCTGGGGCCAACGTCCTGACTTTC
TRBJ2-2	TRBV19	13	.	many	CASSISVTGELFF	TGTGCCAGTAGTATAAGCGTGACCGGGGAGCTGTTTTTT
TRBJ2-7	TRBV5-1	14	TRBD1	many	CASSETGGTYEQYF	TGCGCCAGCAGCGAGACAGGGGGCACCTACGAGCAGTACTTC
TRBJ1-5	TRBV18	17	.	many	CASSPLPSDLSNQPQHF	TGTGCCAGCTCACCATTACCTTCCGACCTTAGCAATCAGCCCCAGCATTTT
TRBJ2-1	TRBV5-1	17	.	many	CASSSGWGESPYNEQFF	TGCGCCAGCAGCTCTGGGTGGGGGGAGAGCCCCTACAATGAGCAGTTCTTC
TRBJ2-3	TRBV29-1	12	TRBD1	.	CSVGQGAGTQYF	TGCAGCGTTGGACAGGGGGCGGGTACGCAGTATTTT
TRBJ2-2	TRBV3-1	15	TRBD1	many	CASSQGAGGSGELFF	TGTGCCAGCAGCCAAGGGGCAGGGGGCTCCGGGGAGCTGTTTTTT
TRBJ2-7	TRBV15	15	.	many	CATSIEGLREGEQYF	TGTGCCACCAGCATAGAAGGCCTAAGGGAAGGCGAGCAGTACTTC
TRBJ2-2	TRBV10-3	14	TRBD2	many	CAISEAGEAGELFF	TGTGCCATCAGTGAAGCGGGAGAGGCCGGGGAGCTGTTTTTT
TRBJ2-2	TRBV5-1	13	TRBD1	many	CASSPQGAGELFF	TGCGCCAGCAGCCCACAGGGGGCCGGGGAGCTGTTTTTT
TRBJ2-7	TRBV4-1	15	.	many	CASSQDRSFGYEQYF	TGCGCCAGCAGCCAAGATCGAAGCTTCGGCTACGAGCAGTACTTC
TRBJ2-3	TRBV6-2/TRBV6-3	19	TRBD2	.	CASSYFTLSGGGVTDTQYF	TGTGCCAGCAGTTATTTTACTCTTAGCGGGGGGGGGGTAACAGATACGCAGTATTTT
TRBJ1-4	TRBV28	11	.	few	CAAGGAGKLFF	TGTGCCGCGGGGGGCGCTGGAAAACTGTTTTTT
TRBJ2-7	TRBV28	14	TRBD2	many	CASSSFSGRGRQYF	TGTGCCAGCAGTTCCTTTAGCGGGAGGGGGCGGCAGTACTTC
TRBJ2-1	TRBV7-6	18	.	many	CASSLRGGGGPSWGEQFF	TGTGCCAGCAGCCTCCGAGGGGGCGGGGGCCCTTCTTGGGGTGAGCAGTTCTTC
TRBJ2-7	TRBV5-1	15	TRBD1	.	CASSLVGTESYEQYF	TGCGCCAGCAGCTTGGTCGGGACAGAAAGCTACGAGCAGTACTTC
TRBJ1-6	TRBV24-1	16	.	few	CATSESGQPIVSPLHF	TGTGCCACCAGTGAGTCCGGACAACCGATCGTGTCACCCCTCCACTTT
TRBJ2-1	TRBV6-4	13	.	many	CASSKGENNEQFF	TGTGCCAGCTCAAAGGGGGAGAACAATGAGCAGTTCTTC
TRBJ2-7	TRBV7-9	12	.	.	CASSLTDYEQYF	TGTGCCAGCAGCTTAACGGATTACGAGCAGTACTTC
TRBJ2-2	TRBV24-1	11	.	many	CATSRIGELFF	TGTGCCACCAGTCGTATCGGGGAGCTGTTTTTT
TRBJ1-4	TRBV20-1	16	.	many	CSALGAGRSTNEKLFF	TGCAGTGCTCTGGGCGCGGGGCGGTCAACTAATGAAAAACTGTTTTTT
TRBJ2-1	TRBV11-1	14	.	.	CASSRDTVINEQFF	TGTGCCAGCAGCCGGGACACGGTCATCAATGAGCAGTTCTTC
TRBJ2-5	TRBV9	17	TRBD1	many	CASSVDIQGALEETQYF	TGTGCCAGCAGCGTAGATATCCAGGGGGCTCTGGAAGAGACCCAGTACTTC
TRBJ2-6	TRBV24-1	13	.	many	CATQASGANVLTF	TGTGCCACCCAGGCCTCTGGGGCCAACGTCCTGACTTTC
TRBJ1-2	TRBV19	12	.	many	CASTDLGFGYTF	TGTGCCAGTACCGATCTGGGGTTTGGCTACACCTTC
TRBJ2-1	TRBV28	13	.	.	CASREGGYNEQFF	TGTGCCAGCAGGGAGGGGGGGTACAATGAGCAGTTCTTC
TRBJ2-1	TRBV11-2	15	TRBD2	many	CASSTRAGGRNEQFF	TGTGCCAGCAGCACCAGGGCGGGGGGGCGAAATGAGCAGTTCTTC
TRBJ1-4	TRBV5-5	14	.	many	CASSSGGGTEKLFF	TGTGCCAGCAGCTCGGGGGGGGGTACCGAAAAACTGTTTTTT
TRBJ2-7	TRBV6-5	17	.	many	CASSTSPGDGRFHEQYF	TGTGCCAGCAGTACTAGCCCGGGTGACGGGCGGTTCCACGAGCAGTACTTC
TRBJ2-3	TRBV5-1	17	TRBD2	many	CASRRDTSGGAADTQYF	TGCGCCAGCAGACGTGATACTAGCGGGGGGGCCGCAGATACGCAGTATTTT
TRBJ2-1	TRBV19	14	.	many	CASSPRPGRDEQFF	TGTGCCAGTAGTCCCCGGCCGGGCAGGGATGAGCAGTTCTTC
TRBJ2-1	TRBV7-3	13	.	.	CASSWARGNEQFF	TGTGCCAGCAGCTGGGCACGCGGCAATGAGCAGTTCTTC
TRBJ1-1	TRBV11-2	15	TRBD1	many	CASSLGTGVITEAFF	TGTGCCAGCAGCTTGGGGACAGGGGTTATCACTGAAGCTTTCTTT